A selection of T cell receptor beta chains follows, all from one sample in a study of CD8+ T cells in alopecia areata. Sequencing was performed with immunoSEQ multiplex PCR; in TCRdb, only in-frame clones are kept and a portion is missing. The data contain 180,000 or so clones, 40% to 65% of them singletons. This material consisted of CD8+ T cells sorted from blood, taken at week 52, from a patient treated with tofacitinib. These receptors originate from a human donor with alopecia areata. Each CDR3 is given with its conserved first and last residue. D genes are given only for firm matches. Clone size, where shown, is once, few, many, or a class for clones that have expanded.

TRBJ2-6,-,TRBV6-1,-,CASSTDTSGANVLTF,TGTGCCAGCAGCACGGACACCTCTGGGGCCAACGTCCTGACTTTC
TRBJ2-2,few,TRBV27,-,CASSLSPGEAVLAGELFF,TGTGCCAGCAGTTTAAGCCCCGGGGAGGCGGTATTAGCCGGGGAGCTGTTTTTT
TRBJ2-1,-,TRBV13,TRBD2,CASSSLAAVNEQFF,TGTGCCAGCAGCTCTCTAGCGGCGGTCAATGAGCAGTTCTTC
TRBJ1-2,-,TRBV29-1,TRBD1,CSVRGQGVDGYTF,TGCAGCGTCAGGGGACAGGGGGTCGATGGCTACACCTTC
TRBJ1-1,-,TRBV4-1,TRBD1,CASSQDSEGTGTEAFF,TGCGCCAGCAGCCAAGATTCGGAGGGGACAGGCACTGAAGCTTTCTTT
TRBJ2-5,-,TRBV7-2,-,CASSPGWETQYF,TGTGCCAGCAGTCCAGGGTGGGAGACCCAGTACTTC
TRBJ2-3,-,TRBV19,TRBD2,CASGGLGGTDTQYF,TGTGCCAGTGGGGGACTAGGGGGCACAGATACGCAGTATTTT
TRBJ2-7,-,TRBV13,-,CASSLPREVEQYF,TGTGCCAGCAGCTTACCGAGGGAAGTCGAGCAGTACTTC
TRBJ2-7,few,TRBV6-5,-,CASSPGSSYEQYF,TGTGCCAGCAGTCCAGGGAGCTCCTACGAGCAGTACTTC
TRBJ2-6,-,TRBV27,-,CASTTGEGARGANVLTF,TGTGCCAGCACCACCGGGGAGGGGGCGCGGGGGGCCAACGTCCTGACTTTC
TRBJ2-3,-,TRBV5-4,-,CASSLRGSSTDTQYF,TGTGCCAGCAGCCTACGAGGGTCTAGCACAGATACGCAGTATTTT
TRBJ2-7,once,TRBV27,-,CASSLSLAGYYEQYF,TGTGCCAGCAGTTTATCTCTTGCGGGATACTACGAGCAGTACTTC
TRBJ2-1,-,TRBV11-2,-,CASSSRDILYNEQFF,TGTGCCAGCAGCTCGAGGGACATCCTCTACAATGAGCAGTTCTTC
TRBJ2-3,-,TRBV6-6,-,CASSLAGAGSTDTQYF,TGTGCCAGCAGTCTTGCGGGGGCAGGGAGCACAGATACGCAGTATTTT
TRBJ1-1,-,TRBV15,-,CATSRGSNTEAFF,TGTGCCACCAGCAGGGGATCGAACACTGAAGCTTTCTTT
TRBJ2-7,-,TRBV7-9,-,CASSLYTGSGEQYF,TGTGCCAGCAGCTTGTATACGGGGAGTGGCGAGCAGTACTTC
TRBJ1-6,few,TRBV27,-,CASSWGGYSGSPLHF,TGTGCCAGCAGTTGGGGGGGATACAGCGGATCACCCCTCCACTTT
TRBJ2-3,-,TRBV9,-,CASSPLGGRSTDTQYF,TGTGCCAGCAGCCCCCTCGGCGGGCGGAGCACAGATACGCAGTATTTT
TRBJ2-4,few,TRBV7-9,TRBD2,CASSALGGFGKNIQYF,TGTGCCAGCAGCGCCCTCGGGGGGTTTGGCAAAAACATTCAGTACTTC
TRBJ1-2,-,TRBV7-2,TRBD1,CASSLQGSGYTF,TGTGCCAGCAGCCTACAGGGGTCGGGCTACACCTTC
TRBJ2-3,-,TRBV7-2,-,CASSLPAGTDTQYF,TGTGCCAGCAGCTTACCGGCGGGCACAGATACGCAGTATTTT
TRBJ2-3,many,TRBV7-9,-,CASSLSSSADTSTDTQYF,TGTGCCAGCAGCTTATCGTCTTCTGCGGACACTAGCACAGATACGCAGTATTTT
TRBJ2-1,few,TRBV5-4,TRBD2,CASSLVSGGDNEQFF,TGTGCCAGCAGCTTGGTTAGCGGGGGGGACAATGAGCAGTTCTTC
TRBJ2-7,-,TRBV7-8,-,CASSLARDRPAYEQYF,TGTGCCAGCAGCTTAGCCCGGGACCGACCTGCCTACGAGCAGTACTTC
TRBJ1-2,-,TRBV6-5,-,CASSYGRFSHGYTF,TGTGCCAGCAGTTACGGCAGGTTTTCCCATGGCTACACCTTC
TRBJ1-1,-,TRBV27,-,CASSLSGEGNTEAFF,TGTGCCAGCAGTTTATCCGGGGAGGGGAACACTGAAGCTTTCTTT
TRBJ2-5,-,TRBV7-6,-,CASSLEGSGTQETQYF,TGTGCCAGCAGCTTAGAGGGTAGCGGAACCCAAGAGACCCAGTACTTC
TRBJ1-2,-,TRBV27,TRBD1,CASSGQGNYGYTF,TGTGCCAGCAGTGGACAGGGGAACTATGGCTACACCTTC
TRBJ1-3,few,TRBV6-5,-,CASRALSGNTIYF,TGTGCCAGCAGGGCCCTCTCTGGAAACACCATATATTTT
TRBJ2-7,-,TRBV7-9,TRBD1,CASSFGQASYEQYF,TGTGCCAGCAGTTTCGGACAGGCCTCCTACGAGCAGTACTTC
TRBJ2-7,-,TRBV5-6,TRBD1,CASSLGDRAYEQYF,TGTGCCAGCAGCTTGGGGGACAGGGCCTACGAGCAGTACTTC